The 29 T cell receptor beta chains below all came from one sample that was sequenced in a study of low-dose radiotherapy and immunotherapy resistance in tumors. Time point indicated: after trial treatment. Treatment specified: LDRT plus nivolumab, ipilimumab, low-dose cyclophosphamide and aspirin (RACIN trial). Primers used for first-strand cDNA, a TRAV- and TRBV-specific set, covered both alpha and beta chains. The authors amplified TCRs for about 20 PCR cycles with a constant-region primer and a V-primer adapter. TCRdb called the reads again in MiXCR, with one record for every CDR3 protein. Among approximately 91,000 distinct CDR3 sequences listed, 20% to 25% were seen once. The sample here was PBMCs, taken after low-dose radiotherapy plus immunotherapy. The receptors derive from a female donor with ovarian cancer.

The chain uses TRBV5-5 and TRBJ2-1, with TRBD1 as a possible D gene (5 bases). The germline V and J ends were trimmed by 1 base and 6 bases, with 11 bases remaining between them. The CDR3 is made up of 14 amino acids. The germline V gene has CDR1 SGHKS and CDR2 YYEKEE (reference sequence). The CDR3 nucleotides read TGTGCCAGCAGCTTGAGAGACAGCCGCAATGAGCAGTTCTTC. This codes for CASSLRDSRNEQFF.

The rearrangement joins TRBV13 to TRBJ2-7, with 13 bases lining up with TRBD2. J lost 3 bases, V lost 4 bases, and 3 bases had no gene match. The CDR3 spans 15 residues. Germline V gene data show CDR1 as PRHDT and CDR2 as FYEKMQ (reference sequence). CDR3 region: CASSWTSGGGYEQYF. CDR3 in DNA: TGTGCCAGCAGCTGGACTAGCGGGGGAGGCTACGAGCAGTACTTC.

This clonotype was observed at least ten times. The rearrangement joins TRBV12-3 or TRBV12-4 to TRBJ1-4; D is possibly TRBD1 (5 bases). V dropped 3 bases and J dropped 8 bases, with 16 bases sitting between them. The CDR3 covers 15 residues. The DNA of the CDR3 is TGTGCCAGCAGTTTCGGGTCGGGGGTGGGAGAAAAACTGTTTTTT. Its protein is CASSFGSGVGEKLFF.

In this sample, this clonotype turned up many times. The V gene is TRBV20-1, the J gene TRBJ2-3; weak D call: TRBD2 (6 bases). V lost 3 bases to trimming and J lost 7 bases, with 17 bases between them. The CDR3 has 14 amino acids. Germline V gene data show CDR1 as DFQATT and CDR2 as SNEGSKA (reference sequence). DNA for the CDR3: TGCAGTGCTAGGGAGGAGGGGATTCGGTATACGCAGTATTTT. Amino acid sequence: CSAREEGIRYTQYF.

This clonotype has at least ten counts. The genes are TRBV5-1 and TRBJ2-1, with 8 nucleotides matching TRBD1. Germline CDR1 is SGHRS and CDR2 is YFSETQ. The V segment lost 4 bases and the J segment 1 base; nucleotides outside the gene matches: 4. The CDR3 consists of 15 residues. CDR3 sequence reads: CASSVDRASYNEQFF. The CDR3, as DNA: TGCGCCAGCAGCGTGGACAGGGCATCCTACAATGAGCAGTTCTTC.

This clonotype showed up just a few times. This chain connects TRBV5-1 to TRBJ2-7, with TRBD1 identical over 7 bases. Trimming at V came to 5 bases and at J to 2 bases, leaving 10 bases not matched to a gene. This CDR3 spans 15 amino acids. Germline V gene data show CDR1 as SGHRS and CDR2 as YFSETQ. The CDR3 DNA sequence: TGCGCCAGCAGTGAGGCGCCAGGGGGTACCTACGAGCAGTACTTC. As protein: CASSEAPGGTYEQYF.

This clonotype was observed many times. The rearrangement links TRBV18 to TRBJ2-5, with 8 bases aligning to TRBD1. The CDR3 totals 16 residues. Per the germline V gene, CDR1 is KGHSH and CDR2 is LQKENI. V dropped 0 bases and J dropped 5; count of bases not matched to a gene: 8. In DNA, the CDR3 is TGTGCCAGCTCACCACCGGGACAGGCCGTGGGGGAGACCCAGTACTTC. Protein: CASSPPGQAVGETQYF.

This clonotype was counted many times. The chain joins TRBV7-9 to TRBJ2-7; D gene unclear. V was cut by 5 bases and J by 6 bases, with 11 bases left in between. The CDR3 length is 12 residues. From germline, CDR1 is SEHNR and CDR2 FQNEAQ (reference sequence). CDR3 sequence (DNA): TGTGCCAGCAGCGAGCCGGGCCTCGAGCAGTACTTC. Translation: CASSEPGLEQYF.

V usage is TRBV28 and J usage is TRBJ1-3; 8 positions agree with TRBD1. Germline V gene lookup returns CDR1 MDHEN and CDR2 SYDVKM. The length of the CDR3 is 16 residues. Germline trimming cut 6 bases from V and 0 bases from J; bases unmatched to any gene: 7. The CDR3 region is CASSRPTGGSGNTIYF. The CDR3, as DNA: TGTGCCAGCAGCCGACCAACAGGGGGCTCTGGAAACACCATATATTTT.

The V call is TRBV5-1, the J call TRBJ2-1; no clear D gene. Germline CDR1 is SGHRS and CDR2 is YFSETQ. This CDR3 region has 15 residues. V shed 4 bases and J shed 0 bases, with 11 bases lying between them. This CDR3 reads CASSGSVRSYNEQFF. The CDR3 DNA is TGCGCCAGCAGCGGGTCGGTGCGCTCCTACAATGAGCAGTTCTTC.

This clonotype came up a few times. The chain links TRBV5-4 to TRBJ1-3; the D is unclear. Germline V gene data show CDR1 as SGHNT and CDR2 as YYREEE (reference sequence). The CDR3 runs 13 residues. V was clipped by 7 bases and J by 2 bases, with 10 bases between them. CDR3 in DNA: TGTGCCAGCCCAACACCAACTGGAAACACCATATATTTT. Translation gives CASPTPTGNTIYF. The complete variable domain, with remaining parts taken from reference TRBV5-4 and TRBJ1-3, reads ETGVTQSPTHLIKTRGQQVTLRCSSQSGHNTVSWYQQALGQGPQFIFQYYREEENGRGNFPPRFSGLQFPNYSSELNVNALELDDSALYLCASPTPTGNTIYFGEGSWLTVV.

This clonotype was detected ten times or more. The rearrangement uses TRBV9 and TRBJ2-7; TRBD1 is a possible D gene (5 bases). Between the trimmed V and J ends, which lost 1 base and 2 bases, there was a span of 10 bases. The CDR3 has 14 amino acids. Germline CDR1 reads SGDLS; CDR2 reads YYNGEE. CDR3 protein: CASSVRQGPYEQYF. The CDR3 DNA follows: TGTGCCAGCAGCGTACGGCAGGGCCCCTACGAGCAGTACTTC.

This clonotype occurred many times. The rearrangement links TRBV6-4 to TRBJ1-2; D gene ambiguous. This CDR3 has 12 residues. CDR1 and CDR2 from the germline V gene are MRHNA and SNTAGT. Between the trimmed V and J ends, which lost 8 bases and 5 bases, there was a span of 12 bases. CDR3 sequence reads: CASSAGGYGYTF. CDR3 DNA: TGTGCCAGCTCAGCGGGCGGTTATGGCTACACCTTC.

This clonotype was observed a handful of times. This CDR3 is CASSLDRGQHNEQFF. CDR3 nucleotide sequence: TGTGCCAGTTCACTTGACAGGGGTCAACACAATGAGCAGTTCTTC. The genes are TRBV19 and TRBJ2-1, with 8 bases matching TRBD1. The V and J ends lost 8 bases and 5 bases, in that order; junction bases with no gene match: 11. The CDR3 runs 15 residues. Germline-derived CDR1 and CDR2 are LNHDA and SQIVND (reference sequence). Complete variable domain (other parts from reference TRBV19 and TRBJ2-1): DGGITQSPKYLFRKEGQNVTLSCEQNLNHDAMYWYRQDPGQGLRLIYYSQIVNDFQKGDIAEGYSVSREKKESFPLTVTSAQKNPTAFYLCASSLDRGQHNEQFFGPGTRLTVL.

This clonotype was seen repeatedly, ten times or more. This chain uses TRBV29-1 with TRBJ1-5; 8 bases agree with TRBD1. Looked up from germline, CDR1 is SQVTM and CDR2 is ANQGSEA. The CDR3 consists of 13 residues. Trimming removed 8 bases from V and 3 bases from J; junction bases left unmatched: 6. The CDR3 is CSYGTGNNQPQHF. CDR3 DNA: TGCAGCTACGGGACAGGCAACAATCAGCCCCAGCATTTT. The full variable domain, in which reference TRBV29-1 and TRBJ1-5 provide the parts outside the CDR3, is SAVISQKPSRDICQRGTSLTIQCQVDSQVTMMFWYRQQPGQSLTLIATANQGSEATYESGFVIDKFPISRPNLTFSTLTVSNMSPEDSSIYLCSYGTGNNQPQHFGDGTRLSIL.

Remarks on this clonotype: With a much larger clone just one base away, this may be a read error. The gene calls are TRBV7-9 and TRBJ2-7; TRBD2 agrees at 10 bases. The germline V gene encodes CDR1 SEHNR and CDR2 FQNEAQ (reference sequence). This CDR3 region has 16 residues. The ends lost 5 bases at V and 7 bases at J; junction bases unmatched: 14. The CDR3 protein is CASSLKLAGPRQEQYF. In nucleotides, the CDR3 is TGTGCCAGCAGCCTAAAACTAGCGGGACCGCGGCAGGAGCAGTACTTC. The whole variable domain, remainder taken from reference TRBV7-9 and TRBJ2-7, is DTGVSQNPRHKITKRGQNVTFRCDPISEHNRLYWYRQTLGQGPEFLTYFQNEAQLEKSRLLSDRFSAERPKGSFSTLEIQRTEQGDSAMYLCASSLKLAGPRQEQYFGPGTRLTVT.

This clonotype was detected ten times or more. V gene TRBV14 combines with J gene TRBJ2-1; D is ambiguous. From germline, CDR1 is SGHDN and CDR2 FVKESK. The CDR3 is 17 residues long. V dropped 4 bases and J dropped 2 bases, with 18 bases sitting between them. CDR3 protein: CASSRMAAGPPYNEQFF. The CDR3 DNA follows: TGTGCCAGCAGCCGCATGGCAGCAGGCCCCCCCTACAATGAGCAGTTCTTC.

This clonotype was found many times. The chain joins TRBV29-1 to TRBJ2-3, with a tentative D call TRBD2 (5 bases). Germline values: CDR1 SQVTM, CDR2 ANQGSEA. Trimming took 2 bases from V and 10 from J, leaving 10 bases between them. CDR3 length: 11 amino acids. This CDR3 is CSVESQRAQYF. DNA for the CDR3: TGCAGCGTTGAAAGCCAGAGGGCGCAGTATTTT.

This clonotype was recorded at least ten times. The J gene is TRBJ2-1, the V gene TRBV19; 15 bases are a match to TRBD2. V lost 6 bases to trimming and J lost 4 bases; unmatched junction nucleotides: 7. The CDR3 contains 17 residues. CDR1 and CDR2 (germline): LNHDA, SQIVND (reference sequence). CDR3 amino acids: CASSQRTSGRGYNEQFF. The DNA for the CDR3 is TGTGCCAGTAGCCAGAGGACTAGCGGGAGGGGATACAATGAGCAGTTCTTC.

As to this clonotype: One junction end does not reproduce the germline sequence, and a read error may be involved. The chain couples TRBV7-7 to TRBJ2-5; D is unresolved. The CDR3 loop spans 14 amino acids. CDR1 and CDR2 from the germline V gene are SSHAT and FNYEAQ (reference sequence). The CDR3 loop is CASSYTVTEETQYF. The CDR3 coding sequence is TGTGCTAGCAGCTACACCGTTACGGAAGAGACCCAGTACTTC.

Many counts were recorded for this clonotype. The chain recombines TRBV10-3 with TRBJ1-5, with 7 bases fitting TRBD1. Germline V gene lookup returns CDR1 ENHRY and CDR2 SYGVKD. V lost 6 bases, J lost 7 bases, and 6 bases stayed unmatched. The CDR3 spans 13 residues. The CDR3 reads CAISDRVDQPQHF. CDR3 sequence (DNA): TGTGCCATCAGCGACAGGGTGGACCAGCCCCAGCATTTT.

In this sample, this clonotype turned up many times. This chain uses TRBV5-5 with TRBJ1-2; D is unresolved. This CDR3 comprises 14 residues. In germline, CDR1 is SGHKS, CDR2 YYEKEE (reference sequence). V was shortened by 5 bases and J by 13 bases, with 24 bases between the two germline ends. The DNA of the CDR3 is TGTGCCAGCAGTGATCGGACGCTGTCCTTTCCGGTCACCTTC. Translating it yields CASSDRTLSFPVTF.

Concerning this clonotype itself: A far larger clone is only one base removed, so a read error is likely. Here the CDR3 DNA reads TGTGCCAGCAATTACCCGTCGGACAGGGAGGGGACCCAGTACTTC. Residues: CASNYPSDREGTQYF. The chain links TRBV6-5 to TRBJ2-5; D perhaps matches TRBD1 (8 bases). The germline V gene has CDR1 MNHEY and CDR2 SVGAGI. The CDR3 contains 15 residues.

Notes on this clonotype: The CDR3 end shows no conserved phenylalanine or tryptophan, and so a read error is likely. The limits of the CDR3 on the DNA are not certain, so only TCRdb's listed CDR3 is given. The V call is TRBV10-3, the J call TRBJ1-2. 15 amino acids form the CDR3, both terminal residues included. Germline V gene lookup returns CDR1 ENHRY and CDR2 SYGVKD. CDR3 loop: CAISDEGKGPYGYTC.

This clonotype was seen many times. The gene calls are TRBV6-2 or TRBV6-3 and TRBJ2-1; 10 nucleotides align to TRBD1. This CDR3 is built from 15 residues. V gave up 5 bases and J gave up 9 bases; unmatched junction bases: 10. The germline V gene encodes CDR1 MNHEY and CDR2 SVGEGT. The CDR3 bases are TGTGCCAGCAGTCTCTCGCCGACAGGGGGCTTTGAGCAGTTCTTC. Translating it yields CASSLSPTGGFEQFF.

The chain employs TRBV5-3 and TRBJ1-5; D call uncertain. TRBV5-3 is an ORF; its function is uncertain. This CDR3 region has 11 residues. V was pared by 8 bases and J by 7 bases, with 10 bases between. Here the CDR3 reads CASAELQPQHF. DNA of the CDR3: TGTGCCAGCGCCGAGCTCCAGCCCCAGCATTTT.

The CDR3 is CASSFSVRGAGVHNEQFF. CDR3 sequence (DNA): TGTGCCAGCAGCTTCTCGGTACGGGGGGCGGGAGTCCACAATGAGCAGTTCTTC. This chain joins TRBV11-2 and TRBJ2-1, with D perhaps matching TRBD2 (7 bases). V was clipped by 3 bases and J by 5 bases, with 23 bases between them. The CDR3 length is 18 residues. The germline V gene encodes CDR1 SGHAT and CDR2 FQNNGV.

The V and J genes are TRBV5-4 and TRBJ2-3, with D unresolved. Trimming took 5 bases from V and 6 from J, leaving 16 bases between them. Germline CDR1 reads SGHNT; CDR2 reads YYREEE (reference sequence). CDR3 length equals 14 residues. The CDR3 region is CASRNFGPEDTQYF. CDR3 DNA sequence: TGTGCCAGCAGAAACTTCGGGCCCGAGGATACGCAGTATTTT.

The V gene is TRBV5-4, the J gene TRBJ2-7, with 7 bases that match TRBD1. V shed 0 bases, J shed 4 bases, and the junction held 7 bases outside the gene matches. The CDR3 is made up of 15 amino acids. Germline V gives CDR1 SGHNT, CDR2 YYREEE (reference sequence). CDR3 nucleotide sequence: TGTGCCAGCAGCTTGGACAGGGGCCCATCTTACGAGCAGTACTTC. As protein: CASSLDRGPSYEQYF.